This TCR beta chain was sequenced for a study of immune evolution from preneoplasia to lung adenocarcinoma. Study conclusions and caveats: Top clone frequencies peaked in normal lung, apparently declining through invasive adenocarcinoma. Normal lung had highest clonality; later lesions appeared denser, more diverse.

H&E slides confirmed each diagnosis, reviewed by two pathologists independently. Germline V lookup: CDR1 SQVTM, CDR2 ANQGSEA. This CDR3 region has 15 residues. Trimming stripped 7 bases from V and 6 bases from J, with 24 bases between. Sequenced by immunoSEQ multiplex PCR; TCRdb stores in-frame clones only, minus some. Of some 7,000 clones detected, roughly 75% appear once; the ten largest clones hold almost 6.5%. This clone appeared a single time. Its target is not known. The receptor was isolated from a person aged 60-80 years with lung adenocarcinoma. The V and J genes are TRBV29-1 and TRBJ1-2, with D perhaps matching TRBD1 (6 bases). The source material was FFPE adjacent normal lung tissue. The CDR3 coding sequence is TGCAGCGCCTCCGGGGGCTGGGGGTATGATAATGGCTACACCTTC. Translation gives CSASGGWGYDNGYTF. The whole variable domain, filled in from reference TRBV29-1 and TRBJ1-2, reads SAVISQKPSRDICQRGTSLTIQCQVDSQVTMMFWYRQQPGQSLTLIATANQGSEATYESGFVIDKFPISRPNLTFSTLTVSNMSPEDSSIYLCSASGGWGYDNGYTFGSGTRLTVV.